This T cell receptor beta chain was identified in a study of blood T cell repertoires in COVID-19. In assigning cohorts, the study relied on participant-reported clinical history. How the authors handled the data: Quantification of nucleated cells was approximated via reference gene primer amplification. Only in-frame clones appear in the TCRdb table, and some are missing; sequencing was by immunoSEQ multiplex PCR. That table gives V, J and clone size, and the DNA gave D and trimming. The table includes around 380,000 clones, around 87% detected once. J was trimmed by 9 bases and V by 2 bases; bases with no gene match: 3. Germline V gene lookup returns CDR1 MNHNY and CDR2 SVGAGI (reference sequence). This CDR3 spans 15 amino acids.

The material sequenced was PBMCs or T cells enriched from blood (not recorded which). The V gene is TRBV6-6, the J gene TRBJ2-1; 14 bases match TRBD2. The sequence was obtained from a young man who had recovered from COVID-19. The CDR3 coding sequence is TGTGCCAGCAGTTACGGGACTAGCGGGGGAGGTGAGCAGTTCTTC. Translation gives CASSYGTSGGGEQFF.